A selection of T cell receptor beta chains follows, all from one sample in a study of spatial heterogeneity in lung cancer. TCRdb called the 5' RACE reads again in MiXCR, with one record for every CDR3 protein. Here the sample spans tens of thousands of distinct CDR3 sequences, about 12% being singletons. The source material was PBMCs, sampled at surgery. The receptors derive from a male donor with early-stage non-small cell lung cancer. Each CDR3 is given with its conserved first and last residue. D genes are given only for firm matches. Size tells how often a clone was seen (once, few, many) or the class of an expanded clone, and some rows leave it out.

15 TRBD1 - TRBJ1-2 TRBV5-5 CASSWGTGSNYGYTF TGTGCCAGCAGCTGGGGGACAGGATCTAACTATGGCTACACCTTC
15 TRBD2 - TRBJ2-1 TRBV4-3 CASSQNHGGEDEQFF TGCGCCAGCAGCCAAAACCATGGGGGGGAGGATGAGCAGTTCTTC
11 TRBD1 few TRBJ1-1 TRBV29-1 CSVWTGAEAFF TGCAGCGTCTGGACAGGGGCTGAAGCTTTCTTT
13 - - TRBJ2-1 TRBV6-2/TRBV6-3 CASSQEGGFEQFF TGTGCCAGCAGCCAGGAGGGGGGATTTGAGCAGTTCTTC
15 - - TRBJ2-7 TRBV4-2 CASSQNFIGGVEQYF TGTGCCAGCAGCCAAAATTTCATTGGCGGTGTCGAGCAGTACTTC
12 - few TRBJ2-2 TRBV28 CASLGTAGELFF TGTGCCAGCCTGGGAACGGCCGGGGAGCTGTTTTTT
14 - few TRBJ2-7 TRBV20-1 CSARDAPHSYEQYF TGCAGTGCTAGAGATGCACCGCATTCCTACGAGCAGTACTTC
15 - few TRBJ1-2 TRBV10-3 CAISEESQAFYGYTF TGTGCCATCAGTGAAGAATCGCAGGCCTTCTATGGCTACACCTTC
19 TRBD2 - TRBJ2-3 TRBV23-1 CASSQSSDARGAGLDTQYF TGCGCCAGCAGTCAATCGTCGGACGCGCGGGGGGCCGGGTTAGATACGCAGTATTTT
16 TRBD2 once TRBJ2-7 TRBV9 CASSVGELAGHHEQYF TGTGCCAGCAGCGTAGGGGAACTAGCGGGACACCACGAGCAGTACTTC
15 TRBD2 - TRBJ2-7 TRBV7-2 CASSPSPSGRYEQYF TGTGCCAGCAGCCCATCCCCTAGCGGGAGATACGAGCAGTACTTC
12 TRBD1 - TRBJ1-4 TRBV29-1 CSVGQQYEKLFF TGCAGCGTGGGACAGCAATATGAAAAACTGTTTTTT
14 - - TRBJ2-3 TRBV5-1 CASSESPFTDTQYF TGCGCCAGCAGCGAGTCGCCCTTCACAGATACGCAGTATTTT
14 TRBD1 few TRBJ2-7 TRBV2 CASSGDRSSYEQYF TGTGCCAGCAGTGGGGACAGGAGCTCCTACGAGCAGTACTTC
14 - few TRBJ2-7 TRBV12-3/TRBV12-4 CASSLSGFGYEQYF TGTGCCAGCAGTTTATCAGGGTTCGGCTACGAGCAGTACTTC
14 TRBD1 few TRBJ2-3 TRBV30 CAWMGQLYTDTQYF TGTGCCTGGATGGGACAGCTATACACAGATACGCAGTATTTT
16 - many TRBJ1-1 TRBV21-1 CASSKEGSSLGTEAFF TGTGCCAGCAGCAAAGAAGGGTCCTCACTAGGCACTGAAGCTTTCTTT
14 - many TRBJ2-1 TRBV28 CASSPRTDYNEQFF TGTGCCAGCAGTCCACGGACAGATTACAATGAGCAGTTCTTC
15 TRBD1 - TRBJ1-2 TRBV28 CASSFGTGAGGGYTF TGTGCCAGCAGTTTCGGGACAGGGGCCGGTGGTGGCTACACCTTC
15 - few TRBJ1-2 TRBV27 CASSTGTPANYGYTF TGTGCCAGCAGTACGGGGACACCGGCTAACTATGGCTACACCTTC
18 - few TRBJ2-3 TRBV6-6 CASSASRGLQTGTDTQYF TGTGCCAGCAGTGCGTCGAGGGGACTTCAGACTGGCACAGATACGCAGTATTTT
14 TRBD1 many TRBJ2-5 TRBV19 CASSGTGSLETQYF TGTGCCAGTAGTGGGACAGGGTCTCTGGAGACCCAGTACTTC
15 TRBD1 few TRBJ2-1 TRBV11-2 CASTSRAGGLSEQFF TGTGCCAGCACCTCAAGGGCAGGGGGCTTAAGTGAGCAGTTCTTC
12 - few TRBJ1-4 TRBV12-3/TRBV12-4 CASSFLYEKLFF TGTGCCAGCAGTTTCCTGTATGAAAAACTGTTTTTT
15 - few TRBJ1-5 TRBV7-2 CASSLDRLGNQPQHF TGTGCCAGCAGCTTAGACAGGCTTGGTAATCAGCCCCAGCATTTT
14 - - TRBJ1-2 TRBV4-1 CASSPYEGVYGYTF TGCGCCAGCAGCCCTTACGAAGGGGTCTATGGCTACACCTTC
17 TRBD1 - TRBJ2-5 TRBV4-3 CASSQALTGTGLQTQYF TGCGCCAGCAGCCAAGCTTTAACCGGGACAGGGCTTCAGACCCAGTACTTC
14 - few TRBJ1-2 TRBV20-1 CSARDRNSFNGYTF TGCAGTGCTAGAGATCGGAACAGTTTCAATGGCTACACCTTC
14 TRBD2 few TRBJ2-3 TRBV20-1 CSVPGLPLGDTQYF TGCAGTGTCCCGGGACTACCCCTGGGAGATACGCAGTATTTT
16 - few TRBJ1-5 TRBV20-1 CSARDLYAYSNQPQHF TGCAGTGCTAGAGATCTCTATGCTTATAGCAATCAGCCCCAGCATTTT
13 - few TRBJ1-1 TRBV5-5 CASSWDLNTEAFF TGTGCCAGCAGCTGGGATTTGAACACTGAAGCTTTCTTT
14 TRBD1 - TRBJ2-1 TRBV3-1 CASSQWDRVHEQFF TGTGCCAGCAGCCAATGGGACAGGGTCCATGAGCAGTTCTTC
13 - - TRBJ2-7 TRBV30 CAWIRDSSYEQYF TGTGCCTGGATCCGAGACAGCTCCTACGAGCAGTACTTC
15 TRBD1 few TRBJ2-2 TRBV12-3/TRBV12-4 CASSPRGPDTGELFF TGTGCCAGCAGCCCGAGGGGGCCCGACACCGGGGAGCTGTTTTTT
15 - - TRBJ1-1 TRBV7-3 CASSSGRDLNTEAFF TGTGCCAGCAGCTCTGGGCGTGATCTGAACACTGAAGCTTTCTTT
16 - - TRBJ1-6 TRBV14 CASSQDVFEGGSPLHF TGTGCCAGCAGCCAAGATGTTTTCGAGGGGGGATCACCCCTCCACTTT